This TCR beta chain derives from a study of T cells in Graves' hyperthyroidism and ophthalmopathy. Study-wide context: Peripheral blood was secured at the point of initial diagnosis, before any treatment.

V gave up 1 base and J gave up 2 bases, with 14 bases separating them. Germline values: CDR1 SGHAT, CDR2 FQNNGV. This CDR3 contains 16 residues. Patients with uncontrolled infections, other autoimmune diseases, pregnancy or lactation were excluded. The study based diagnoses on clinical symptoms, serum thyroxine and TRAb, thyroid ultrasound and orbital computed tomography. This sample holds PBMCs from roughly 10 ml fresh peripheral blood. Amplification yielded TCR beta CDR3 regions, with RNA transcripts as the source. Using the HTBI primer set, a first-round RT-PCR was run on the TCR CDR3. One entry per CDR3 protein, called by TCRdb with MiXCR from the multiplex PCR reads. Here the sample spans approximately 610,000 distinct CDR3 sequences, about 15% being singletons.

The sequence was collected from a woman aged 35 to 49 with Graves' ophthalmopathy. Sequencing used blood. V gene TRBV11-2 combines with J gene TRBJ2-5; D possibly matches TRBD1 or TRBD2 (6 bases each). The DNA for the CDR3 is TGTGCCAGCAGCTTAGGAACCTTAGGGGGGCAAGAGACCCAGTACTTC. Protein: CASSLGTLGGQETQYF.